Following are 12 T cell receptor beta chains from one sample sequenced in a study of blood T cells in healthy people across ages. The use of a sample-barcoded 5' primer and a J-beta primer mix characterized a second PCR of about 6 to 12 cycles. TCRdb independently ran MiXCR on the 5' RACE reads; one entry per CDR3 protein. The sample lists about 570,000 distinct CDR3 sequences, approximately 30% seen once, with about 18% in the top ten. Sequenced: blood. Every receptor here comes from a woman aged 70-85 years in good health.

This CDR3 reads CASSLMGTSRKAFF. DNA of the CDR3: TGTGCCAGCAGCTTAATGGGTACCTCTCGTAAAGCTTTCTTT. V gene TRBV7-2 combines with J gene TRBJ1-1; no firm D call. Per the germline V gene, CDR1 is SGHTA and CDR2 is FQGNSA. CDR3 size: 14 residues. Trimming shortened V by 2 bases and J by 9 bases, and 16 bases separated the two germline ends.

This clonotype appeared a few times. This rearrangement joins TRBV9 to TRBJ2-2; a weak D match, TRBD2 (7 bases). Germline V gene data show CDR1 as SGDLS and CDR2 as YYNGEE. Trimming took off 4 bases at V and 4 bases at J, with 14 bases between the two ends. The CDR3 runs to 15 residues. CDR3 loop: CASSPPGGLTGELFF. Here the CDR3 DNA reads TGTGCCAGCAGCCCACCCGGGGGGCTCACCGGGGAGCTGTTTTTT.

This clonotype has only a few counts. The chain combines TRBV7-2 with TRBJ2-1; TRBD2 matches at 12 bases. V lost 5 bases to trimming and J lost 4 bases; unmatched junction nucleotides: 15. CDR3 length: 19 amino acids. Germline CDR1 and CDR2: SGHTA and FQGNSA. CDR3 sequence (DNA): TGTGCCAGCAGCCCTCTAGCGGGGGGGCGAGCTCCCTATTACAATGAGCAGTTCTTC. Encoded protein: CASSPLAGGRAPYYNEQFF.

The V call is TRBV29-1, the J call TRBJ2-5; 8 positions match TRBD1. The end of the DNA fits TRBJ2-7 better, so the J call may be wrong. Looked up from germline, CDR1 is SQVTM and CDR2 is ANQGSEA. This CDR3 has 13 residues. The CDR3 DNA sequence: TGCAGCGTTGAAACCGGGACAGGCGGCGAGCAGTACTTC. This gives the protein CSVETGTGGEQYF.

This clonotype was detected only a few times. The CDR3 nucleotides are TGTGCCAGCAGTTACAGGGGCTACACCGGGGAGCTGTTTTTT. Protein product: CASSYRGYTGELFF. V and J are TRBV6-5 and TRBJ2-2; D is perhaps TRBD1 (5 bases). The CDR3 is made up of 14 amino acids. Germline V lookup: CDR1 MNHEY, CDR2 SVGAGI. V was shortened by 2 bases and J by 3 bases, with 7 bases between the two germline ends.

This clonotype was found a few times. The chain joins TRBV6-2 or TRBV6-3 to TRBJ2-4; the D is unclear. The germline V and J ends were trimmed by 5 bases and 9 bases, with 11 bases remaining between them. CDR3 size: 12 residues. Germline lookup yields CDR1 MNHEY and CDR2 SVGEGT. CDR3 protein: CASSRSGSIQYF. The CDR3 nucleotides are TGTGCCAGCAGTCGCAGTGGTTCCATTCAGTACTTC.

This clonotype has more than one count but fewer than ten. The V and J genes are TRBV5-1 and TRBJ2-5; D not certain. CDR1 and CDR2 (germline): SGHRS, YFSETQ. The CDR3 loop spans 14 amino acids. V lost 4 bases, J lost 2 bases, and 12 bases lay in between. The DNA for the CDR3 is TGCGCCAGCAGCCGGTCGGACCCTCAAGAGACCCAGTACTTC. This sequence encodes CASSRSDPQETQYF.

This CDR3 is CASDLYNEQFF. The DNA for the CDR3 is TGTGCCAGTGACCTTTACAATGAGCAGTTCTTC. The chain links TRBV6-1 to TRBJ2-1; D is unresolved. In germline, CDR1 is MNHNS, CDR2 SASEGT. The ends were cut back, 9 bases at V and 4 bases at J, with 7 bases in the middle. The CDR3 sequence is 11 residues long.

This sequence joins TRBV20-1 and TRBJ2-3; D ambiguous. This CDR3 has 12 residues. V was cut by 6 bases and J by 3 bases, with 10 bases left in between. Germline values: CDR1 DFQATT, CDR2 SNEGSKA (reference sequence). The CDR3 loop reads CSAAYSTDTQYF. CDR3 nucleotide sequence: TGCAGTGCCGCCTACTCAACAGATACGCAGTATTTT.

This clonotype was seen more than once but under ten times. The genes are TRBV6-1 and TRBJ1-2; no firm D call. This CDR3 region has 11 residues. Germline V gene lookup returns CDR1 MNHNS and CDR2 SASEGT. Trimming took 3 bases from V and 6 from J, leaving 5 bases between them. For the CDR3, the DNA is TGTGCCAGCAGTGATGGGGATGGCTACACCTTC. Amino acids: CASSDGDGYTF.

Comments on this clonotype: The junction shows a germline mismatch at one end, possibly a read error. The CDR3 nucleotides read TGTGCCAGCAGCCAAGATGGGACACCACGGGACGAGCGGTACTTC. As protein: CASSQDGTPRDERYF. This sequence joins TRBV14 and TRBJ2-7; the D gene is possibly TRBD1 (6 bases). The CDR3 runs 15 residues. Germline V gives CDR1 SGHDN, CDR2 FVKESK.

CDR3 loop: CASSLVGTLNTGELFF. As DNA, the CDR3 is TGTGCCAGCAGCTTGGTGGGGACACTGAACACCGGGGAGCTGTTTTTT. The chain links TRBV5-5 to TRBJ2-2, with a tentative D call TRBD1 (6 bases). The V gene's germline CDR1 is SGHKS and CDR2 YYEKEE (reference sequence). The CDR3 sequence is 16 residues long. Deletions cut 0 bases from V and 1 base from J, with 10 bases between. The full variable domain, rest sourced from reference TRBV5-5 and TRBJ2-2, is DAGVTQSPTHLIKTRGQQVTLRCSPISGHKSVSWYQQVLGQGPQFIFQYYEKEERGRGNFPDRFSARQFPNYSSELNVNALLLGDSALYLCASSLVGTLNTGELFFGEGSRLTVL.